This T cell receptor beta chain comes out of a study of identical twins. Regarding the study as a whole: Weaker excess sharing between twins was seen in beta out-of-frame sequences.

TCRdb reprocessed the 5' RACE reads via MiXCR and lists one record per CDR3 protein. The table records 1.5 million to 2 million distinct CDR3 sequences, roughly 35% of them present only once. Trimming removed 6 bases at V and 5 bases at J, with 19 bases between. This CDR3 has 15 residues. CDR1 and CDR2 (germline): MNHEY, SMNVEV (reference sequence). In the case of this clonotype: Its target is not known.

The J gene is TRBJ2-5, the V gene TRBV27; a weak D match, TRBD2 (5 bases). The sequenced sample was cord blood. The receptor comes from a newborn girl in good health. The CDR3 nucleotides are TGTGCCAGCAGCTCACTTAGCGTCTTATGGGAGACCCAGTACTTC. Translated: CASSSLSVLWETQYF.